These T cell receptor beta chains were read from a single sample in a study of OX40 agonist ivuxolimab in advanced cancers. Repertoires were generated with immunoSEQ multiplex PCR, while TCRdb's copy carries only in-frame clones and drops some. The sample has around 63,000 clones; 79% are singletons. Here the sequenced sample was CD4+ or CD8+ T cells sorted from blood, taken in a trial of the OX40 agonist ivuxolimab. Every receptor here comes from an adult with an advanced solid tumor such as melanoma, head and neck, liver or kidney cancer. Both conserved end residues are part of each CDR3. The D gene is left open where the match is weak. Rows give clone size only sometimes, using once, few, many, or a class for an expanded clone.

J: TRBJ1-6; size: once; D: TRBD1; V: TRBV5-1; DNA: TGCGCCAGCAGCTTGTTTGGTCGTTACAGGGGACTGGAGTCACCCCTCCACTTT; CDR3: CASSLFGRYRGLESPLHF
J: TRBJ2-7; size: once; D: -; V: TRBV27; DNA: TGTGCCAGCAGTTTCGGAGCAGGGGGAGGCCACGAGCAGTACTTC; CDR3: CASSFGAGGGHEQYF
J: TRBJ1-2; size: -; D: TRBD1; V: TRBV2; DNA: TGTGCCAGCAGCGCAGGGGGAAGCTATGGCTACACCTTC; CDR3: CASSAGGSYGYTF
J: TRBJ2-1; size: -; D: -; V: TRBV6-1; DNA: TGTGCCAGCAGTGAAGAAGGGTCCCTTGAGCAGTTCTTC; CDR3: CASSEEGSLEQFF
J: TRBJ1-6; size: few; D: TRBD1; V: TRBV29-1; DNA: TGCAGCGTTGGACAGGGTGGGGATTCACCCCTCCACTTT; CDR3: CSVGQGGDSPLHF
J: TRBJ2-7; size: once; D: -; V: TRBV5-1; DNA: TGCGCCAGCAGCTTGGGGACAGTTAACTCCTACGAGCAGTACTTC; CDR3: CASSLGTVNSYEQYF
J: TRBJ2-7; size: -; D: -; V: TRBV4-1; DNA: TGCGCCAGCAGCCAAGAGGGCGGGGCCCTGAAGTACTTC; CDR3: CASSQEGGALKYF
J: TRBJ1-5; size: -; D: -; V: TRBV19; DNA: TGTGCCAGTAGTATCATGGGGGGACAATCATTGGATCAGCCCCAGCATTTT; CDR3: CASSIMGGQSLDQPQHF
J: TRBJ2-2; size: -; D: TRBD2; V: TRBV19; DNA: TGTGCCAGTACTCCGGGGGGGAAGGCCGGGGAGCTGTTTTTT; CDR3: CASTPGGKAGELFF
J: TRBJ1-5; size: -; D: TRBD1; V: TRBV2; DNA: TGTGCCAGCAGACCCACAGGGGGCTGGCAGCCCCAGCATTTT; CDR3: CASRPTGGWQPQHF
J: TRBJ2-1; size: -; D: -; V: TRBV2; DNA: TGTGCCAGCAGTGAAAGGGGAGCTTACAATGAGCAGTTCTTC; CDR3: CASSERGAYNEQFF
J: TRBJ1-4; size: -; D: -; V: TRBV18; DNA: TGTGCCAGCTCACCAGGGGTAACTAATGAAAAACTGTTTTTT; CDR3: CASSPGVTNEKLFF
J: TRBJ2-3; size: -; D: -; V: TRBV7-8; DNA: TGTGCCAGCAGCTCCCGAACAGATACGCAGTATTTT; CDR3: CASSSRTDTQYF
J: TRBJ2-1; size: -; D: -; V: TRBV7-2; DNA: TGTGCCAGCAGCTTATTCCGGGATAGGGCCTACAATGAGCAGTTCTTC; CDR3: CASSLFRDRAYNEQFF
J: TRBJ2-5; size: -; D: -; V: TRBV29-1; DNA: TGCAGCACCAATACGGGGCAAGAGACCCAGTACTTC; CDR3: CSTNTGQETQYF
J: TRBJ1-5; size: -; D: -; V: TRBV30; DNA: TGTGCCTGGAGTATTACAGGCCAAGGGCAGCCCCAGCATTTT; CDR3: CAWSITGQGQPQHF
J: TRBJ2-7; size: -; D: -; V: TRBV29-1; DNA: TGCAGCGCCATCCCCGGGACGGATTCCTACGAGCAGTACTTC; CDR3: CSAIPGTDSYEQYF
J: TRBJ2-2; size: -; D: -; V: TRBV7-2; DNA: TGTGCCAGCAGCCTTTACAACACCGGGGAGCTGTTTTTT; CDR3: CASSLYNTGELFF
J: TRBJ2-1; size: -; D: -; V: TRBV30; DNA: TGTGCCTGGAGAATTAGCGTTGGCGAGCAGTTCTTC; CDR3: CAWRISVGEQFF
J: TRBJ2-7; size: -; D: TRBD1; V: TRBV7-9; DNA: TGTGCCAGCAGCTGGGGACAGCGGGAGCAGTACTTC; CDR3: CASSWGQREQYF
J: TRBJ1-1; size: -; D: TRBD1; V: TRBV9; DNA: TGTGCCAGCAGCAACCGACAGGGGAAGGCTGAAGCTTTCTTT; CDR3: CASSNRQGKAEAFF
J: TRBJ2-7; size: -; D: TRBD2; V: TRBV6-1; DNA: TGTGCCAGCAACCGACTAGCGGAGGCCTACGAGCAGTACTTC; CDR3: CASNRLAEAYEQYF
J: TRBJ1-5; size: -; D: -; V: TRBV7-2; DNA: TGTGCCAGCAGCCCCGCCGGCAGGGGAGGCCAGCCCCAGCATTTT; CDR3: CASSPAGRGGQPQHF
J: TRBJ1-1; size: -; D: -; V: TRBV29-1; DNA: TGCAGCACCCCTTCCGGGGGCCCTGAAGCTTTCTTT; CDR3: CSTPSGGPEAFF